This T cell receptor beta chain was observed in a study of technical replicates of blood from a handful of donors. Data came from immunoSEQ multiplex PCR; TCRdb stores just in-frame clones and leaves some out. The data show some 79,000 clones, with about 90% seen just once and around 0.37% held by the top ten. There are 15 residues in the CDR3. J gave up 3 bases and V 4 bases, and 4 bases lay outside the gene matches. Germline CDR1 SGHNT, CDR2 YENEEA. V is TRBV11-3 and J is TRBJ2-1; TRBD1 matches at 9 bases. The receptor's source is a human donor in good health. Some clones in this sample may be carry-over from other donors' samples. Sequencing input: T cells isolated from PBMCs. CDR3 region: CASSSLDRGYNEQFF. CDR3 DNA sequence: TGTGCCAGCAGCTCGTTGGACAGGGGCTACAATGAGCAGTTCTTC.